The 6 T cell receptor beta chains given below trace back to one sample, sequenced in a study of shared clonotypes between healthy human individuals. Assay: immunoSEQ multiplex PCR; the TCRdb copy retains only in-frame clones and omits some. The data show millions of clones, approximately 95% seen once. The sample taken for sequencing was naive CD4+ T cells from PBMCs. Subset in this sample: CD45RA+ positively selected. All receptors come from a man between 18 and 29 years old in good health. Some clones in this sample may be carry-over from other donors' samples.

The CDR3 bases are TGCGCCAGCAGCCAAGTATCCAGGAGGGTGGACGAGCAGTACTTC. It encodes CASSQVSRRVDEQYF. The rearrangement links TRBV4-1 to TRBJ2-7, with a weak D call TRBD2 (6 bases). Trimming took 1 base from V and 5 from J, leaving 15 bases between them. Germline CDR1 and CDR2: MGHRA and YSYEKL. This CDR3 has 15 amino acids.

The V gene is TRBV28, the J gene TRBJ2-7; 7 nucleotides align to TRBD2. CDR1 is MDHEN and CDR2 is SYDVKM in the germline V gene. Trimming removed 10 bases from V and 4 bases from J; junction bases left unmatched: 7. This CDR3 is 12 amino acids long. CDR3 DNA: TGTGCCATCGGGACTACCCTTTACGAGCAGTACTTC. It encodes CAIGTTLYEQYF.

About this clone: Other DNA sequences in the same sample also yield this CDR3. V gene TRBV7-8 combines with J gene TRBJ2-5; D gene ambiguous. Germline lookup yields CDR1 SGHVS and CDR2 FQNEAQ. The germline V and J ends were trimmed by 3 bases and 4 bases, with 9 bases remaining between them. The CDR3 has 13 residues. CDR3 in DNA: TGTGCCAGCAGCTTCCGAGGTTTAGAGACCCAGTACTTC. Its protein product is CASSFRGLETQYF. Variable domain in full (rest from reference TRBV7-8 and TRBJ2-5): GAGVSQSPRYKVAKRGQDVALRCDPISGHVSLFWYQQALGQGPEFLTYFQNEAQLDKSGLPSDRFFAERPEGSVSTLKIQRTQQEDSAVYLCASSFRGLETQYFGPGTRLLVL.

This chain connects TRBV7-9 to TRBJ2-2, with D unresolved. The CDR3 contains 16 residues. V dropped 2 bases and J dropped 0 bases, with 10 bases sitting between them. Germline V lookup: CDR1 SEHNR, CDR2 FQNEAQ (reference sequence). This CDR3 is CASSLTQNANTGELFF. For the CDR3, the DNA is TGTGCCAGCAGCTTAACACAGAACGCGAACACCGGGGAGCTGTTTTTT. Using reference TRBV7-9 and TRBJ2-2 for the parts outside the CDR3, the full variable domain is DTGVSQNPRHKITKRGQNVTFRCDPISEHNRLYWYRQTLGQGPEFLTYFQNEAQLEKSRLLSDRFSAERPKGSFSTLEIQRTEQGDSAMYLCASSLTQNANTGELFFGEGSRLTVL.

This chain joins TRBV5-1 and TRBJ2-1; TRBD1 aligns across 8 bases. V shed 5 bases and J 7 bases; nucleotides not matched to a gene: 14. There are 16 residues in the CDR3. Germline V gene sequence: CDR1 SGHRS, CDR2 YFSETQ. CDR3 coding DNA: TGCGCCAGCAGAAACCCGGGACAGGCTCTTCGGAATGAGCAGTTCTTC. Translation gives CASRNPGQALRNEQFF.

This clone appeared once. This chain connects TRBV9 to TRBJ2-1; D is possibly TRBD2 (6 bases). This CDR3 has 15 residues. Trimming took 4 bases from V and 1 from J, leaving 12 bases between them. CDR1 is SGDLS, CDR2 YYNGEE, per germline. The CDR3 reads CASSPGSSSYNEQFF. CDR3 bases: TGTGCCAGCAGCCCCGGGAGTTCGTCCTACAATGAGCAGTTCTTC.